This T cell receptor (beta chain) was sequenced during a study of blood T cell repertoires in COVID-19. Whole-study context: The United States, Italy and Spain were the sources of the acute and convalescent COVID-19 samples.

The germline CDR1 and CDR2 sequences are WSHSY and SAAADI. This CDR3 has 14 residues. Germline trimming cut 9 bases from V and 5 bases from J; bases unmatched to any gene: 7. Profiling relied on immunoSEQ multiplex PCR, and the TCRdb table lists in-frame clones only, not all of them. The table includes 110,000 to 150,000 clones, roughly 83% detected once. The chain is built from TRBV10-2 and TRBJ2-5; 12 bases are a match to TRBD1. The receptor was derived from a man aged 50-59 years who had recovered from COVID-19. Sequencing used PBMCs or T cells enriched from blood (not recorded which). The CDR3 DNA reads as TGCGCCAGTACCGGGACAGGGGGCAGGGAGACCCAGTACTTC. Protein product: CASTGTGGRETQYF.